These T cell receptor beta chains were read from a single sample in a study of T cells in Graves' hyperthyroidism and ophthalmopathy. TCRdb processed the multiplex PCR reads anew with MiXCR; each CDR3 protein has one entry. Here the sample spans about 400,000 distinct CDR3 sequences, more than 12% being singletons. The sequenced sample was blood. All receptors come from a man aged 50 or older with Graves' ophthalmopathy. CDR3s include the opening cysteine and the closing phenylalanine or tryptophan. Fields, in order: V gene, clone size, D gene, J gene, CDR3 DNA, CDR3 protein. The D gene is left open where the match is weak. Expanded clones are given a class, and other clones once, few, many or no size at all.

V: TRBV29-1; size: many; D: .; J: TRBJ2-5; DNA: TGCAGCGTTGCCAGGTACCAAGAGACCCAGTACTTC; CDR3: CSVARYQETQYF
V: TRBV15; size: few; D: .; J: TRBJ1-1; DNA: TGTGCCACCGGGGAAGGCTGGAACACTGAAGCTTTCTTT; CDR3: CATGEGWNTEAFF
V: TRBV20-1; size: many; D: .; J: TRBJ2-5; DNA: TGCAGTGCTAGAGAGGTGGAGGGGGCACGAGAGACCCAGTACTTC; CDR3: CSAREVEGARETQYF
V: TRBV7-9; size: many; D: TRBD2; J: TRBJ2-1; DNA: TGTGCCAGCAGCTCAGCGGGGAGTGAGCAGTTCTTC; CDR3: CASSSAGSEQFF
V: TRBV30; size: few; D: .; J: TRBJ2-1; DNA: TGTGCCTGGAGTGTACAGGGTGGTCGGTCCTACAATGAGCAGTTCTTC; CDR3: CAWSVQGGRSYNEQFF
V: TRBV2; size: many; D: .; J: TRBJ2-1; DNA: TGTGCCAGCAGTCGCCGAGAGGAATCAGAGCAGTTCTTC; CDR3: CASSRREESEQFF
V: TRBV28; size: many; D: TRBD1; J: TRBJ2-7; DNA: TGTGCCAGCAGCTCATCAACAGGGGTACCAGTGTATGAGCAGTACTTC; CDR3: CASSSSTGVPVYEQYF
V: TRBV20-1; size: .; D: .; J: TRBJ2-2; DNA: TGCAGTGCTAGCCAGGCGGGGGCAGACACCGGGGAGCTGTTTTTT; CDR3: CSASQAGADTGELFF
V: TRBV20-1; size: .; D: TRBD2; J: TRBJ2-2; DNA: TGCAGTGCCCGGACTAGGACCGGGGAGCTGTTTTTT; CDR3: CSARTRTGELFF
V: TRBV7-9; size: many; D: .; J: TRBJ1-5; DNA: TGTGCCAGCAGCTTAGACGCGGGTCAGCCCCAGCATTTT; CDR3: CASSLDAGQPQHF
V: TRBV19; size: once; D: TRBD2; J: TRBJ2-3; DNA: TGTGCCAGTAGTATGGTAGCGGGAGCCTCGGGTACGCAGTATTTT; CDR3: CASSMVAGASGTQYF
V: TRBV30; size: many; D: TRBD1; J: TRBJ2-2; DNA: TGTGCCTGGAGCCGACAGGGGACCGGGGAGCTGTTTTTT; CDR3: CAWSRQGTGELFF
V: TRBV6-1; size: many; D: .; J: TRBJ2-3; DNA: TGTGCCAGCAGAGTTGACTGGGAAGATACGCAGTATTTT; CDR3: CASRVDWEDTQYF
V: TRBV29-1; size: .; D: TRBD1; J: TRBJ2-5; DNA: TGCAGCGTTGAAGATATAGGGGGCGAGAGGGAGACCCAGTACTTC; CDR3: CSVEDIGGERETQYF
V: TRBV5-1; size: few; D: TRBD2; J: TRBJ2-7; DNA: TGCGCCAGCAGCTTGCCCGGGACTAGCGGGAGGAACTACGAGCAGTACTTC; CDR3: CASSLPGTSGRNYEQYF
V: TRBV5-1; size: many; D: TRBD2; J: TRBJ2-3; DNA: TGCGCCAGCAGCTTGGGGACTAGCTCAATTGAGGGAGATACGCAGTATTTT; CDR3: CASSLGTSSIEGDTQYF
V: TRBV30; size: many; D: .; J: TRBJ2-7; DNA: TGTGCCTGGACAACCCCTGGGAATTTCTACGAGCAGTACTTC; CDR3: CAWTTPGNFYEQYF
V: TRBV20-1; size: .; D: TRBD1; J: TRBJ1-2; DNA: TGCAGTGCTAGGGAGGGGACAGGGGCAGGCTATGGCTACACCTTC; CDR3: CSAREGTGAGYGYTF
V: TRBV9; size: .; D: .; J: TRBJ1-6; DNA: TGTGCCAGCAGCGTAGAGCAGGGGAGGAATTCACCCCTCCACTTT; CDR3: CASSVEQGRNSPLHF
V: TRBV12-3/TRBV12-4; size: few; D: .; J: TRBJ2-7; DNA: TGTGCCAGCAGTCTCGGGAAACCCTACGAGCAGTACTTC; CDR3: CASSLGKPYEQYF
V: TRBV24-1; size: many; D: .; J: TRBJ2-1; DNA: TGTGCCACCAGTGACAAACAGGGCTATGAGCAGTTCTTC; CDR3: CATSDKQGYEQFF
V: TRBV12-3/TRBV12-4; size: many; D: TRBD2; J: TRBJ2-5; DNA: TGTGCCAGCAGTAAAGCGGGGCCTGGCCTGCTGGGGGAGTACTTC; CDR3: CASSKAGPGLLGEYF
V: TRBV11-3; size: many; D: TRBD2; J: TRBJ2-1; DNA: TGTGCCAGCAGCTTAGATCTAGCGGGAGGCAATGAGCAGTTCTTC; CDR3: CASSLDLAGGNEQFF
V: TRBV5-8; size: many; D: .; J: TRBJ2-7; DNA: TGTGCCAGCAGCTTTGCGGGGACGTCCTCCTACGAGCAGTACTTC; CDR3: CASSFAGTSSYEQYF
V: TRBV11-1; size: many; D: TRBD1; J: TRBJ2-1; DNA: TGTGCCAGCAGCCGGGGACAGGGCTCCTACAATGAGCAGTTCTTC; CDR3: CASSRGQGSYNEQFF
V: TRBV5-1; size: many; D: .; J: TRBJ1-2; DNA: TGCGCCAGCAGCTTGGAGACCGACTACTATGGCTACACCTTC; CDR3: CASSLETDYYGYTF
V: TRBV5-1; size: many; D: .; J: TRBJ1-5; DNA: TGCGCCAGCAGCTTGTCCGATTTTAGCAATCAGCCCCAGCATTTT; CDR3: CASSLSDFSNQPQHF
V: TRBV10-1; size: few; D: .; J: TRBJ1-1; DNA: TGCGCCAGCGCCCCCGGGGAAAGCTACACTGAAGCTTTCTTT; CDR3: CASAPGESYTEAFF
V: TRBV7-8; size: .; D: TRBD1; J: TRBJ1-1; DNA: TGTGCCAGCAGCCAAAGGACAGGGATATTGAACACTGAAGCTTTCTTT; CDR3: CASSQRTGILNTEAFF
V: TRBV28; size: many; D: TRBD1; J: TRBJ1-3; DNA: TGTGCCAGCAGGGATCGGCGGGACAGGGTGATATATTTT; CDR3: CASRDRRDRVIYF
V: TRBV3-1; size: many; D: TRBD2; J: TRBJ2-7; DNA: TGTGCCAGCAGCCAAGATCCCCTAGCGGGAGGATACGAGCAGTACTTC; CDR3: CASSQDPLAGGYEQYF
V: TRBV9; size: .; D: .; J: TRBJ2-3; DNA: TGTGCCAGCAGCCCCGTCGACGGCAATACGCAGTATTTT; CDR3: CASSPVDGNTQYF
V: TRBV2; size: many; D: .; J: TRBJ2-7; DNA: TGTGCCAGCAGTGAAGCGAACTTGAGCTCCTACGAGCAGTACTTC; CDR3: CASSEANLSSYEQYF
V: TRBV20-1; size: many; D: TRBD2; J: TRBJ2-3; DNA: TGCAGTGCTTTAGCGGGAGAGACTAGCACAGATACGCAGTATTTT; CDR3: CSALAGETSTDTQYF
V: TRBV3-1; size: many; D: .; J: TRBJ1-6; DNA: TGTGCCAGCAGCCAAGCCACGGATAATTCACCCCTCCACTTT; CDR3: CASSQATDNSPLHF
V: TRBV12-3/TRBV12-4; size: many; D: .; J: TRBJ2-7; DNA: TGTGCCAGCAGTTTAGGAGGACAGCAGTACTTC; CDR3: CASSLGGQQYF
V: TRBV5-5; size: many; D: .; J: TRBJ1-1; DNA: TGTGCCAGCAGCTTGAGGATTTGGGGACCAGAGAACACTGAAGCTTTCTTT; CDR3: CASSLRIWGPENTEAFF
V: TRBV3-1; size: many; D: TRBD2; J: TRBJ2-1; DNA: TGTGCCAGCAGGGACACTAGCGGGAGGGCCTCAGATGAGCAGTTCTTC; CDR3: CASRDTSGRASDEQFF
V: TRBV19; size: few; D: .; J: TRBJ2-1; DNA: TGTGCCAGTAGTATGGGCCGACCAGCGGACAATGAGCAGTTCTTC; CDR3: CASSMGRPADNEQFF
V: TRBV14; size: few; D: TRBD2; J: TRBJ2-2; DNA: TGTGCCAGCAGCCAAGGACTAGCTTACACCGGGGAGCTGTTTTTT; CDR3: CASSQGLAYTGELFF
V: TRBV10-1; size: many; D: TRBD2; J: TRBJ2-1; DNA: TGCGCCAGCGCAACCGGGACTAGCGGGATTGGTGAGCAGTTCTTC; CDR3: CASATGTSGIGEQFF
V: TRBV25-1; size: .; D: .; J: TRBJ2-3; DNA: TGTGCCAGCAGGCTAGGGATCAGCACAGATACGCAGTATTTT; CDR3: CASRLGISTDTQYF
V: TRBV12-3/TRBV12-4; size: many; D: .; J: TRBJ1-1; DNA: TGTGCCAGCAGCGACAATGGAGGGAACACTGAAGCTTTCTTT; CDR3: CASSDNGGNTEAFF
V: TRBV6-1; size: many; D: TRBD1; J: TRBJ2-3; DNA: TGTGCCAGCAGGAGGGGGCTAGCTTTTGGCACAGATACGCAGTATTTT; CDR3: CASRRGLAFGTDTQYF
V: TRBV28; size: .; D: .; J: TRBJ1-1; DNA: TGTGCCAGCAGCTCCTGGGTTAGACGCACTGAAGCTTTCTTT; CDR3: CASSSWVRRTEAFF
V: TRBV11-2; size: many; D: TRBD2; J: TRBJ2-2; DNA: TGTGCCAGCAGCTTCCCGGGACTAAACACCGGGGAGCTGTTTTTT; CDR3: CASSFPGLNTGELFF
V: TRBV11-3; size: .; D: TRBD2; J: TRBJ2-1; DNA: TGTGCCAGCAGCTTAGAGACTAGCGGACCCTACAATGAGCAGTTCTTC; CDR3: CASSLETSGPYNEQFF
V: TRBV20-1; size: .; D: .; J: TRBJ1-5; DNA: TGCTGTGCCACAGCCCCAGGGTTTAAGCCCCAGCATTTT; CDR3: CCATAPGFKPQHF
V: TRBV10-3; size: .; D: TRBD2; J: TRBJ2-7; DNA: TGTGCCACACATAGCGGGTTGGGCTCCTACGAGCAGTACTTC; CDR3: CATHSGLGSYEQYF
V: TRBV27; size: .; D: TRBD2; J: TRBJ2-5; DNA: TGTGCCAGCAGTATGACTAGCGTGGAGACCCAGTACTTC; CDR3: CASSMTSVETQYF
V: TRBV6-1; size: many; D: TRBD2; J: TRBJ2-3; DNA: TGTGCCAGCAGTAGCGGGAGGGCCGCAGATACGCAGTATTTT; CDR3: CASSSGRAADTQYF
V: TRBV5-1; size: many; D: .; J: TRBJ1-2; DNA: TGCGCCAGCAGCTTGACGACAACTACCAACTATGGCTACACCTTC; CDR3: CASSLTTTTNYGYTF
V: TRBV6-1; size: .; D: .; J: TRBJ2-1; DNA: TGTGCCAGCAGTGATCTGCGGGGCCCGTACAATGAGCAGTTCTTC; CDR3: CASSDLRGPYNEQFF
V: TRBV6-1; size: .; D: .; J: TRBJ2-3; DNA: TGTGCCAGCAGTAATTCCAGGGGAGATACGCAGTGTTTT; CDR3: CASSNSRGDTQCF
V: TRBV20-1; size: many; D: .; J: TRBJ2-7; DNA: TGCAGTGCTGCGCGGGGACGCCGCACCTACGAGCAGTACTTC; CDR3: CSAARGRRTYEQYF
V: TRBV29-1; size: many; D: TRBD1; J: TRBJ2-2; DNA: TGCAGCGTCAGGGGAGGGACAGGGCGAACCGGGGAGCTGTTTTTT; CDR3: CSVRGGTGRTGELFF
V: TRBV7-2; size: many; D: .; J: TRBJ2-7; DNA: TGTGCCAGCAGCTCCGGGACTGGACTAACCTACGAGCAGTACTTC; CDR3: CASSSGTGLTYEQYF
V: TRBV4-1; size: few; D: TRBD2; J: TRBJ2-7; DNA: TGCGCCAGCAGCCTCGGTGTAGCGGGAATCTACGAGCAGTACTTC; CDR3: CASSLGVAGIYEQYF